This T cell receptor beta chain was identified in a study of cytomegalovirus exposure and HLA in healthy donors. Study observations and caveats: The authors listed some 160 TCR beta chains as cytomegalovirus-associated. HLA restriction was apparent for most CMV-associated TCR beta chains in a later analysis.

This clone was found a few times. Its antigen is still unknown. The PCR contained 60 Vbeta and 13 Jbeta primers. Profiled with immunoSEQ multiplex PCR; TCRdb holds only in-frame clones, not every one. The sample consists of 90,000 to 100,000 clones, less than 80% of them appearing once. Per the germline V gene, CDR1 is MGHRA and CDR2 is YSYEKL. V was pared by 1 base and J by 9 bases, with 5 bases of the junction left unmatched. The CDR3 runs 16 residues. V and J are TRBV4-1 and TRBJ2-1; 14 positions agree with TRBD2. The receptor was derived from a man aged 35 to 55 in good health and CMV-seronegative. Sequences were obtained from PBMCs. The CDR3 DNA follows: TGCGCCAGCAGCCAAGGGACTAGCGGGAGGTTGTTTGAGCAGTTCTTC. Translated: CASSQGTSGRLFEQFF.